Sequencing of this TCR beta chain was carried out in a study of T cells in Graves' hyperthyroidism and ophthalmopathy. Per the germline V gene, CDR1 is MNHEY and CDR2 is SMNVEV (reference sequence). V shed 5 bases and J 7 bases; nucleotides not matched to a gene: 11. The length of the CDR3 is 17 residues. Researchers took RNA transcripts and amplified the TCR beta CDR3 regions from them. The primer set for the first-round RT-PCR of the TCR CDR3 was HTBI. TCRdb re-derived calls from the multiplex PCR reads in MiXCR, one entry per CDR3 protein. The sample includes roughly 400,000 distinct CDR3 sequences, 11% to 15% of them seen just once. Subjects with ophthalmopathy showed a Clinical Activity Score no lower than 3, a NOSPECS grade no lower than 4, and a duration shorter than 3 months. Clinical symptoms, serum thyroxine and TRAb, thyroid ultrasound and orbital computed tomography together formed the diagnostic basis. It was less than 13 ml of fresh peripheral blood that supplied the PBMCs.

This clonotype has a handful of counts. This receptor was obtained from a middle-aged man with Graves' ophthalmopathy. The specimen was blood. The rearrangement links TRBV27 to TRBJ2-1, with 13 bases identical to TRBD2. DNA of the CDR3: TGTGCCAGCAGTCGCCTAGTACTAGCGGGAGGGCCGAATGAGCAGTTCTTC. Protein product: CASSRLVLAGGPNEQFF.